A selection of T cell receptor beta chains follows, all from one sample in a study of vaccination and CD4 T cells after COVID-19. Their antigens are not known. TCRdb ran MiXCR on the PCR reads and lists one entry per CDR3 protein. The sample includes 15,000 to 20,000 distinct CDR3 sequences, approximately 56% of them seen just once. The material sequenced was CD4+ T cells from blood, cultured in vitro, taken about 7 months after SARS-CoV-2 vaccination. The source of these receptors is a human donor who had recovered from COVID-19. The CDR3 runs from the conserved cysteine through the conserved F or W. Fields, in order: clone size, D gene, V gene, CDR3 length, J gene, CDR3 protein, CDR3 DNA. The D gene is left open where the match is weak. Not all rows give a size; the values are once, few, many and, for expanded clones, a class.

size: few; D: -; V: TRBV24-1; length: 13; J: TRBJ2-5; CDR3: CATRDSRQETQYF; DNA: TGTGCCACCCGAGACAGCCGCCAAGAGACCCAGTACTTC
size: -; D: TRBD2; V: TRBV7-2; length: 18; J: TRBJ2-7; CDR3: CASSSGWSGSGGMYEQYF; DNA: TGTGCCAGCAGCTCCGGGTGGTCGGGTAGCGGGGGGATGTACGAGCAGTACTTC
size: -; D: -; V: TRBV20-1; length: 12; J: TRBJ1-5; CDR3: CSAKGKDQPQHF; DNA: TGCAGTGCCAAGGGCAAGGACCAGCCCCAGCATTTT
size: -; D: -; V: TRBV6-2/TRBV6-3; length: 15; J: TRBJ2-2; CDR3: CASMVGFRGTGELFF; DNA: TGTGCCAGCATGGTAGGATTCCGAGGCACCGGGGAGCTGTTTTTT
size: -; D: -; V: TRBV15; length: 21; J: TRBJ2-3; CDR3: CATSRELSPSSIRTSTDTQYF; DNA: TGTGCCACCAGCAGAGAACTCTCGCCTAGTTCTATTCGGACTAGCACAGATACGCAGTATTTT
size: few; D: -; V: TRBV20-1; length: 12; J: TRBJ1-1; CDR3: CSAGGANTEAFF; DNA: TGCAGTGCTGGGGGGGCGAACACTGAAGCTTTCTTT
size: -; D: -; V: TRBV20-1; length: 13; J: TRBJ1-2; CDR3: CSASSALGYGYTF; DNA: TGCAGTGCTAGTTCCGCTCTCGGCTATGGCTACACCTTC
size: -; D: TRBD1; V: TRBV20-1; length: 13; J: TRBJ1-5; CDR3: CSAIQGAGQPQHF; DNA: TGCAGTGCTATACAGGGGGCCGGTCAGCCCCAGCATTTT
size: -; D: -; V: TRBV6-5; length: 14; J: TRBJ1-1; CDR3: CASSYSRALTEAFF; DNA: TGTGCCAGCAGTTACTCGAGGGCGCTCACTGAAGCTTTCTTT
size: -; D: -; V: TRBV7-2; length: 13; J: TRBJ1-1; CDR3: CASSSYRETEAFF; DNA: TGTGCCAGCAGCTCATACAGGGAGACTGAAGCTTTCTTT
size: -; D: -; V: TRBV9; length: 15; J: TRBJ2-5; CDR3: CASSPRDRRGETQYF; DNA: TGTGCCAGCAGCCCGCGGGACCGCAGGGGAGAGACCCAGTACTTC
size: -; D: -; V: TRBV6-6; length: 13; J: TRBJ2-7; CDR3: CASSVRRGWEQYF; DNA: TGTGCCAGCAGCGTTAGACGGGGGTGGGAGCAGTACTTC
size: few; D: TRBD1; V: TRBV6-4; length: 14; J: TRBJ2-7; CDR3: CASRRTGGGYEQYF; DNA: TGTGCCAGCAGGCGGACAGGGGGGGGCTACGAGCAGTACTTC
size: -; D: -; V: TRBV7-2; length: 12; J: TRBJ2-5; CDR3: CASSLRAGKEYF; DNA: TGTGCCAGCAGCTTACGGGCGGGGAAGGAGTACTTC
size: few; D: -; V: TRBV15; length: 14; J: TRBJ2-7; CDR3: CATSRPGRLYEQYF; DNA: TGTGCCACCAGCAGGCCGGGACGGCTCTACGAGCAGTACTTC
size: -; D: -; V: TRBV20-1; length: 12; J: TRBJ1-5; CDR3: CSASQGNQPQHF; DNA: TGCAGTGCGTCACAGGGCAATCAGCCCCAGCATTTT
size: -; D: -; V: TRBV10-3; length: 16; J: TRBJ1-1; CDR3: CAISESFQGGLTEAFF; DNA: TGTGCCATCAGTGAGTCTTTTCAGGGAGGGTTGACTGAAGCTTTCTTT
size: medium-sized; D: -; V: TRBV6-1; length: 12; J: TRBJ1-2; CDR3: CASSFGVYGYTF; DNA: TGTGCCAGTTCCTTTGGTGTCTATGGCTACACCTTC
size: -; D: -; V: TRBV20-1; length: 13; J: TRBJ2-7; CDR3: CSARGQIHYEQYF; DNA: TGCAGTGCTAGAGGACAGATTCACTACGAGCAGTACTTC
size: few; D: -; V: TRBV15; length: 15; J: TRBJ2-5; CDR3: CATSRGGRVPETQYF; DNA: TGTGCCACCAGCAGAGGGGGAAGGGTTCCAGAGACCCAGTACTTC
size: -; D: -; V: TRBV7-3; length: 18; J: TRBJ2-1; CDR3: CASSSLGLAGSPSNEQFF; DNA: TGTGCCAGCAGCTCCCTGGGGTTGGCAGGGTCCCCTTCGAATGAGCAGTTCTTC
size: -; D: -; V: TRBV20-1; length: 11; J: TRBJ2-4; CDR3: CSAPFDNIQYF; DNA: TGCAGTGCACCCTTCGATAACATTCAGTACTTC
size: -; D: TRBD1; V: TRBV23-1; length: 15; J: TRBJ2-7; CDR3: CASGTGDRESYEQYF; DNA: TGCGCCAGCGGCACCGGGGACAGGGAATCCTACGAGCAGTACTTC
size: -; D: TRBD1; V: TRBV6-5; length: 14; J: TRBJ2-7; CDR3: CASSSTGDGGEQYF; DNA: TGTGCCAGCAGTTCTACAGGGGATGGGGGCGAGCAGTACTTC
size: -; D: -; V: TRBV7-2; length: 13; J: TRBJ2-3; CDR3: CASSLEGPDTQYF; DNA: TGTGCCAGCAGCTTAGAGGGCCCAGATACGCAGTATTTT
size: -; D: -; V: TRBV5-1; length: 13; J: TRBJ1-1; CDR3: CASSLSGWGEAFF; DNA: TGCGCCAGCAGCTTATCGGGGTGGGGTGAAGCTTTCTTT
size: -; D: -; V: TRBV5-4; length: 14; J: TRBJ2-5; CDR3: CASSLRGGRETQYF; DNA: TGTGCCAGCAGCTTGCGAGGGGGGCGAGAGACCCAGTACTTC
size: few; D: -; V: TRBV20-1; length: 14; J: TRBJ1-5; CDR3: CSARDGSLGQPQHF; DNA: TGCAGTGCTAGAGATGGGAGCTTGGGGCAGCCCCAGCATTTT
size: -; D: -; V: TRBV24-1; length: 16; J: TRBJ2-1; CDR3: CAPSAVETSSYNEQFF; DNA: TGTGCCCCGTCGGCAGTGGAGACTAGCTCCTACAATGAGCAGTTCTTC
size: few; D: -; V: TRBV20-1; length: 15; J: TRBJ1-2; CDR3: CSARGRAGGAEGYTF; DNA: TGCAGTGCTAGAGGAAGAGCGGGAGGGGCCGAGGGCTACACCTTC
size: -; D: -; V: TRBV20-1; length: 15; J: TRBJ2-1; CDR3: CSARSPPSHGDEQFF; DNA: TGCAGTGCTAGAAGCCCCCCGTCCCACGGGGATGAGCAGTTCTTC
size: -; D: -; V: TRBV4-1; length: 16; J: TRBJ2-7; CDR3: CASSQDFTGFAYEQYF; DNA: TGCGCCAGCAGCCAAGACTTCACAGGGTTTGCCTACGAGCAGTACTTC
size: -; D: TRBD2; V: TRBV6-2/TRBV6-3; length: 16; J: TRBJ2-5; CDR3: CASSKGLAGEQETQYF; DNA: TGTGCCAGCAGTAAGGGACTAGCGGGAGAACAAGAGACCCAGTACTTC
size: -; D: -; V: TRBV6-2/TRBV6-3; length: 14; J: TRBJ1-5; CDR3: CASSYGGSDQPQHF; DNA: TGTGCCAGCAGTTACGGTGGGAGCGATCAGCCCCAGCATTTT
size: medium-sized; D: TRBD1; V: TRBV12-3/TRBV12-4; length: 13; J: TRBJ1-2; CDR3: CASIRRAGGGYTF; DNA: TGTGCCAGCATTCGGCGGGCAGGGGGTGGCTACACCTTC
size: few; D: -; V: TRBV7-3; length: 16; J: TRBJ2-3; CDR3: CASSTGLQGDADTQYF; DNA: TGTGCCAGCAGCACCGGCCTACAGGGAGACGCAGATACGCAGTATTTT
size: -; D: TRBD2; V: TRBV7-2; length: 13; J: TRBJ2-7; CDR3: CASSHGLAYEQYF; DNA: TGTGCCAGCAGCCACGGACTAGCCTACGAGCAGTACTTC
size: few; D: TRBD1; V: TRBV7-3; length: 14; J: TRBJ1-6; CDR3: CASSQTGVNSPLHF; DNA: TGTGCCAGCAGCCAGACAGGGGTCAATTCACCCCTCCACTTT
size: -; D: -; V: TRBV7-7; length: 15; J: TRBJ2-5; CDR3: CASSLGSEGVETQYF; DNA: TGTGCTAGCAGCCTTGGGTCCGAAGGGGTGGAGACCCAGTACTTC
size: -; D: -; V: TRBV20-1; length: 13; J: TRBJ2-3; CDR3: CSASRINTDTQYF; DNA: TGCAGTGCCTCCCGCATAAACACAGATACGCAGTATTTT
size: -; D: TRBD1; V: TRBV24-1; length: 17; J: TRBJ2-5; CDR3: CATSDPRGTGRQETQCF; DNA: TGTGCCACCAGTGATCCCCGTGGGACAGGGCGGCAAGAGACCCAGTGCTTC